The 3 T cell receptor beta chains presented below share a single source sample, sequenced in a study of T cells in tuberculosis. Sorting used thawed, overnight-rested PBMC stained with anti-CD3, a viability dye and GMM-loaded CD1B tetramer. The lipid loaded on the CD1B tetramers was C32 glucose monomycolate from Rhodococcus equi. The protocol was immunoSEQ multiplex PCR, while the TCRdb copy is restricted to in-frame clones and leaves out a portion. There are approximately 59,000 clones in the sample; 81% occur only once, and roughly 12% lies in the top ten. The source material was CD1b-GMM tetramer-negative cells sorted from PBMCs. The receptors shown here come from an adult woman with latent tuberculosis.

The chain uses TRBV25-1 and TRBJ2-1, with D tentatively TRBD1 (5 bases). The CDR3 runs to 14 residues. Trimming removed 6 bases from V and 5 bases from J, with 14 bases in between. CDR1 is MGHDK, CDR2 SYGVNS, per germline. The CDR3: CASRGGDSHNEQFF. In DNA form, the CDR3 reads TGTGCCAGCAGAGGCGGTGACAGCCACAATGAGCAGTTCTTC.

CDR3 coding DNA: TGTGCCAGCAGTCTGATACAGGGGCGCGCTGAAGCTTTCTTT. This encodes CASSLIQGRAEAFF. The chain links TRBV27 to TRBJ1-1, with 7 bases aligning to TRBD1. Germline CDR1 reads MNHEY; CDR2 reads SMNVEV (reference sequence). J lost 6 bases, V lost 5 bases, and 9 bases had no gene match. This CDR3 is 14 amino acids long.

This clone was seen a handful of times. V gene TRBV7-6 combines with J gene TRBJ2-1; D not certain. Trimming left V 5 bases short and J 3 bases short, with 8 bases between. This CDR3 region has 13 residues. Germline CDR1 reads SGHVS; CDR2 reads FNYEAQ. The CDR3 DNA reads as TGTGCCAGCAGCACACAGAGCTACAATGAGCAGTTCTTC. This encodes CASSTQSYNEQFF.